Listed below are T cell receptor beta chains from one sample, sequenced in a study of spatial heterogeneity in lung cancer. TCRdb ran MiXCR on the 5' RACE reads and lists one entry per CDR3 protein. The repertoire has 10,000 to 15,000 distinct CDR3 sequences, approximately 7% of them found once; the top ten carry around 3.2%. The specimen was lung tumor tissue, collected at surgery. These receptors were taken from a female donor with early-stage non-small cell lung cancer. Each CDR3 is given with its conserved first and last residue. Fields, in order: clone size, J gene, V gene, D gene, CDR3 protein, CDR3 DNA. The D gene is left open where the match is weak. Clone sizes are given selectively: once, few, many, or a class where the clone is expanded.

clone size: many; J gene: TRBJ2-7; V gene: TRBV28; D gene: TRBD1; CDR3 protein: CATGQGGMYEQYF; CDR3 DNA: TGTGCCACCGGACAGGGAGGAATGTACGAGCAGTACTTC
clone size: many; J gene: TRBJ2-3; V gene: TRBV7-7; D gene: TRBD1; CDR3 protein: CASSYGTGGTDTQYF; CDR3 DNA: TGTGCCAGCAGCTATGGGACAGGGGGCACAGATACGCAGTATTTT
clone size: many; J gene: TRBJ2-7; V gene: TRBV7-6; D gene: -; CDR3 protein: CASSTVLGFSYEQYF; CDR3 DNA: TGTGCCAGCAGTACTGTCCTAGGGTTCTCCTACGAGCAGTACTTC
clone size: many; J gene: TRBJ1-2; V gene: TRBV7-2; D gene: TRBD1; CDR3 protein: CASSLGTGVPYGYTF; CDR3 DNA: TGTGCCAGCAGCTTAGGGACAGGGGTCCCCTATGGCTACACCTTC
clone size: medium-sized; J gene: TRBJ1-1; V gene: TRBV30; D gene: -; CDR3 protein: CAWSVWGNTEAFF; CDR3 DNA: TGTGCCTGGAGTGTCTGGGGGAACACTGAAGCTTTCTTT
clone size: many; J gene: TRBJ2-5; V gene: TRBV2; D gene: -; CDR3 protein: CASSVALPETQYF; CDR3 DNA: TGTGCCAGCAGCGTGGCACTACCAGAGACCCAGTACTTC
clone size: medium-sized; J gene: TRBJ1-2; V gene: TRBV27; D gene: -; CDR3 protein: CASSPGRIRDYGYTF; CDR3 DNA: TGTGCCAGCAGTCCGGGACGTATAAGGGACTATGGCTACACCTTC
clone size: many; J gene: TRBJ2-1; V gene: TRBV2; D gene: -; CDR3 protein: CASSEWVGNEQFF; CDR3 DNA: TGTGCCAGCAGTGAGTGGGTAGGCAATGAGCAGTTCTTC
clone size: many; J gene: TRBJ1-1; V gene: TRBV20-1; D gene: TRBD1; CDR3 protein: CSARDELGSSARDRDTEAFF; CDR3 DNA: TGCAGTGCTAGAGATGAACTAGGGTCATCGGCAAGGGACAGAGACACTGAAGCTTTCTTT
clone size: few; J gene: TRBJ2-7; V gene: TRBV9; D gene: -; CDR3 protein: CASSVTMGGEQYF; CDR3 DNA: TGTGCCAGCAGCGTAACCATGGGGGGCGAGCAGTACTTC
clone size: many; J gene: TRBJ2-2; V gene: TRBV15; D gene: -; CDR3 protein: CATSWEVGGTGELFF; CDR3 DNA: TGTGCCACCAGCTGGGAGGTCGGAGGCACCGGGGAGCTGTTTTTT
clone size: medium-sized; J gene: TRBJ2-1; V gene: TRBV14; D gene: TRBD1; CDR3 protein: CASSQGQGSFEQFF; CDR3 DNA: TGTGCCAGCAGCCAAGGACAGGGGAGTTTTGAGCAGTTCTTC
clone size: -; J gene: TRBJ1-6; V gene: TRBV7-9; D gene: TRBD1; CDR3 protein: CASSVGQGKSPLHF; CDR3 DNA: TGTGCCAGCAGCGTTGGACAGGGAAAATCACCCCTCCACTTT
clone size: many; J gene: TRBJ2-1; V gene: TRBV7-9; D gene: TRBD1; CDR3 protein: CASSSQPTGSLEQFF; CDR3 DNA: TGTGCCAGCAGCTCCCAGCCGACAGGGTCTCTCGAGCAGTTCTTC
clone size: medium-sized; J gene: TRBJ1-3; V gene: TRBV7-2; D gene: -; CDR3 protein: CASSWGTSGNTIYF; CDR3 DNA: TGTGCCAGCAGCTGGGGCACCTCTGGAAACACCATATATTTT
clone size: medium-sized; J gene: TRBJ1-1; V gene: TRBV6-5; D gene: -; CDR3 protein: CASSLEGMNTEAFF; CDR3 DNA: TGTGCCAGCAGTTTAGAAGGTATGAACACTGAAGCTTTCTTT
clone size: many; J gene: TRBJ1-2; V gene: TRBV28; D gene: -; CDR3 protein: CASSSIGRTTGKKTYGYTF; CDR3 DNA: TGTGCCAGCAGTTCAATAGGGAGGACAACAGGAAAGAAGACCTATGGCTACACCTTC
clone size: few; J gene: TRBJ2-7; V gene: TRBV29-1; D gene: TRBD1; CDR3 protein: CSGTGTEAYEQYF; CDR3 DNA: TGCAGCGGGACGGGGACAGAGGCCTACGAGCAGTACTTC
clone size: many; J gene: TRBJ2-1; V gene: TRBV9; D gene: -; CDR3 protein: CASSVSLGVRESYNEQFF; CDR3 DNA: TGTGCCAGCAGCGTATCGTTAGGCGTAAGGGAGTCGTACAATGAGCAGTTCTTC
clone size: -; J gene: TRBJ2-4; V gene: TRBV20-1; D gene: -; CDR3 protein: CSAPDSRYIQYF; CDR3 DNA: TGCAGTGCTCCAGACAGTAGGTACATTCAGTACTTC
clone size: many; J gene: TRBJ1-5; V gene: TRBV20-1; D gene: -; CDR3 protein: CSAQRTDFNQPQHF; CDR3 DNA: TGCAGTGCGCAACGGACAGACTTTAATCAGCCCCAGCATTTT
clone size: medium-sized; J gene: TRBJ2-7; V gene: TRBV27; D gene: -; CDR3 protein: CASSRDRLSHEQCF; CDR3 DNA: TGTGCCAGCAGTCGCGACAGGCTTAGTCACGAGCAGTGCTTC
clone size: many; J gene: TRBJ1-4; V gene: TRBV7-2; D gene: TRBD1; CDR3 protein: CVSSLSTGTGKGKLFF; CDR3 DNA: TGTGTCAGCAGCCTATCGACCGGGACAGGGAAGGGAAAACTGTTTTTT
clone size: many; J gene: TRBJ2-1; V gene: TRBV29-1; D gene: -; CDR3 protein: CSGGDAEQFF; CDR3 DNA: TGCAGCGGGGGGGATGCTGAGCAGTTCTTC
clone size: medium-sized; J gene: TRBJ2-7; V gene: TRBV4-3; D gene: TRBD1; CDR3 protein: CASSQDGTGTYEQYF; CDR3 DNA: TGCGCCAGCAGCCAAGATGGGACAGGGACCTACGAGCAGTACTTC
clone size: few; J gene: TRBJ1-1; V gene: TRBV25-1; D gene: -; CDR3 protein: CASSVGASPRPAFF; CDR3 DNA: TGTGCCAGCAGTGTAGGGGCGAGTCCGAGGCCAGCTTTCTTT
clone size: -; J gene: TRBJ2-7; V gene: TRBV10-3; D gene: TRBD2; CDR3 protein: CAISALLAGGPEQYF; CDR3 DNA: TGTGCCATCAGTGCCCTACTAGCGGGAGGGCCCGAGCAGTACTTC
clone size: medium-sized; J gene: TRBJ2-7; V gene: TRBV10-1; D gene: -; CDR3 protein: CASSAGASYEQYF; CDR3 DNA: TGCGCCAGCAGTGCAGGCGCTTCCTACGAGCAGTACTTC
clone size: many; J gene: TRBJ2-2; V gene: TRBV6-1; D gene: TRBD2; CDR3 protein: CASSLSGRASTGELFF; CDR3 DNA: TGTGCCAGCAGTCTTAGCGGGAGAGCCAGCACCGGGGAGCTGTTTTTT
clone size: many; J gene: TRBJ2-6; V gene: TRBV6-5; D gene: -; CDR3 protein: CASIAPGANVLTF; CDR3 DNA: TGTGCCAGCATTGCTCCCGGGGCCAACGTCCTGACTTTC
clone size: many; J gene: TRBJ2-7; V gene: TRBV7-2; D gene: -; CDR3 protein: CASSLAPHSALVF; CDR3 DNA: TGTGCCAGCAGCTTAGCGCCCCATAGCGCGCTGGTCTTC
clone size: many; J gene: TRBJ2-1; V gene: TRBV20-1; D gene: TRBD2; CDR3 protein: CSASVVSGIHNEQFF; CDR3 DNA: TGCAGTGCTAGCGTGGTTAGCGGGATTCACAATGAGCAGTTCTTC
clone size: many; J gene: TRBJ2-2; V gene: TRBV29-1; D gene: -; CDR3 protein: CSAGGSTGELFF; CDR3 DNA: TGCAGCGCCGGAGGGAGCACCGGGGAGCTGTTTTTT